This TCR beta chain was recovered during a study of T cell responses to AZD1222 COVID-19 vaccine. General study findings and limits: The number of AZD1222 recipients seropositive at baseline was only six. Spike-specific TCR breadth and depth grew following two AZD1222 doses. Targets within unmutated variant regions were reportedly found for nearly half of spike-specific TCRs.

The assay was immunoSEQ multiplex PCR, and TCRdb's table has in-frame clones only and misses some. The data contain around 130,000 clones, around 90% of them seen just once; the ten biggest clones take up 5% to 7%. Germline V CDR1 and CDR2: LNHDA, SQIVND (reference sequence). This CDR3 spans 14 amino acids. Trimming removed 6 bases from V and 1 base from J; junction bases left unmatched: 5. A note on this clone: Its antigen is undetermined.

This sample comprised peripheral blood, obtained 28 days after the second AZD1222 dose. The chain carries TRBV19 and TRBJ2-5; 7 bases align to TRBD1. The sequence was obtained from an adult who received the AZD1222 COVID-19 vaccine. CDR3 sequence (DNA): TGTGCCAGTAGGATGACAGGGACCCAAGAGACCCAGTACTTC. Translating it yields CASRMTGTQETQYF.